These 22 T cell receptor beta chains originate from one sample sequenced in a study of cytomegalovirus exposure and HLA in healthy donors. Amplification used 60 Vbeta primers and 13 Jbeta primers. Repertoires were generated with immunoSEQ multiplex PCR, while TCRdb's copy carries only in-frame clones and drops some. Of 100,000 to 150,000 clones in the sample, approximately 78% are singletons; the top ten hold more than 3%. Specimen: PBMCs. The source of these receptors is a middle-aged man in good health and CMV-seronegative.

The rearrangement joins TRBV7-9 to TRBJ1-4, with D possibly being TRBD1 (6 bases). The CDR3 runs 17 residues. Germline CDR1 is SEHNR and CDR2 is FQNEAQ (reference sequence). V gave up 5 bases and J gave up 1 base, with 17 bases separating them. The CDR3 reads CASSEGVGGLTNEKLFF. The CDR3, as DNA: TGTGCCAGCAGCGAAGGGGTTGGGGGCCTAACTAATGAAAAACTGTTTTTT.

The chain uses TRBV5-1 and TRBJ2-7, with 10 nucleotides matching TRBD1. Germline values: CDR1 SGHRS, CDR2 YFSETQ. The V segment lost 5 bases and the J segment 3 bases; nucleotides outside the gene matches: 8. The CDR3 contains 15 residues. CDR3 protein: CASSPDRGLIYEQYF. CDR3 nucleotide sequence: TGCGCCAGCAGTCCCGACAGGGGGCTAATCTACGAGCAGTACTTC.

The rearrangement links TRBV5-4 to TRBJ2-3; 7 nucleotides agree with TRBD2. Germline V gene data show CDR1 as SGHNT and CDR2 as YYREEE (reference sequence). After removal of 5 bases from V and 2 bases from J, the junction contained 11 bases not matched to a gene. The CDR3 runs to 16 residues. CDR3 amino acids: CASSPAAGKPTDTQYF. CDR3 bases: TGTGCCAGCAGTCCCGCAGCGGGGAAGCCCACAGATACGCAGTATTTT.

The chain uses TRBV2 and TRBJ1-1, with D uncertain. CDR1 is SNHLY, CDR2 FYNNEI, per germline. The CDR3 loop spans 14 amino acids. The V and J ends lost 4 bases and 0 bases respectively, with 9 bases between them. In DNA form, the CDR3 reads TGTGCCAGCAGTGTTCAGTTGGTGAACACTGAAGCTTTCTTT. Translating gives CASSVQLVNTEAFF.

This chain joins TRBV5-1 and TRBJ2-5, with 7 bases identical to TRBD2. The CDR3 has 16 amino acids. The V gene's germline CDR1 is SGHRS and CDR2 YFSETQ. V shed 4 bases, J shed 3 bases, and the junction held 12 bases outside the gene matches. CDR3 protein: CASSPRALAAKETQYF. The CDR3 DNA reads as TGCGCCAGCAGCCCGAGGGCGCTAGCGGCAAAAGAGACCCAGTACTTC. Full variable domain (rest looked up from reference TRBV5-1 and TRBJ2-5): KAGVTQTPRYLIKTRGQQVTLSCSPISGHRSVSWYQQTPGQGLQFLFEYFSETQRNKGNFPGRFSGRQFSNSRSEMNVSTLELGDSALYLCASSPRALAAKETQYFGPGTRLLVL.

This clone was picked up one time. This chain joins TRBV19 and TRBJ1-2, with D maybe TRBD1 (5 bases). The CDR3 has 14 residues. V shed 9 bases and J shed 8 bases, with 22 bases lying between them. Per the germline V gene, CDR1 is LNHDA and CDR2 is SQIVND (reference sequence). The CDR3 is CASQVFFGREGYTF. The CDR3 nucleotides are TGTGCCAGCCAAGTCTTTTTCGGCAGGGAAGGCTACACCTTC.

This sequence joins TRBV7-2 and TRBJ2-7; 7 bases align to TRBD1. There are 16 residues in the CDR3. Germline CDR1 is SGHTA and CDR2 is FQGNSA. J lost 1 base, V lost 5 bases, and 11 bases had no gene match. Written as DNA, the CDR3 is TGTGCCAGCAGCGTACCCGCCGGGACAGCTTCCTACGAGCAGTACTTC. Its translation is CASSVPAGTASYEQYF.

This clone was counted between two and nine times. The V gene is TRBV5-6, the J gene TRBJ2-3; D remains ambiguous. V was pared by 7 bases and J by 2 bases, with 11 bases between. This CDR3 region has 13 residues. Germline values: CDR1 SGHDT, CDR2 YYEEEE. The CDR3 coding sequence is TGTGCCAGCGGTGGCAGAACCACAGATACGCAGTATTTT. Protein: CASGGRTTDTQYF.

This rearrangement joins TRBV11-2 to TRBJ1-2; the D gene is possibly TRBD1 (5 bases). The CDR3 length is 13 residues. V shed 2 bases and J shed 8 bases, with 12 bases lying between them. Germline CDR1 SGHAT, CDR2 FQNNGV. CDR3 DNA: TGTGCCAGCAGCTTAAGTCAGGGTTTGGGCTACACCTTC. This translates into CASSLSQGLGYTF.

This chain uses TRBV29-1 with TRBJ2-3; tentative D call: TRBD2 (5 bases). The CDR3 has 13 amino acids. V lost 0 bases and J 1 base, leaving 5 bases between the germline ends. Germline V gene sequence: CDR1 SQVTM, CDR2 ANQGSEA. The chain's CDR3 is CSVEDGGTDTQYF. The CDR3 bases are TGCAGCGTTGAAGACGGGGGCACAGATACGCAGTATTTT.

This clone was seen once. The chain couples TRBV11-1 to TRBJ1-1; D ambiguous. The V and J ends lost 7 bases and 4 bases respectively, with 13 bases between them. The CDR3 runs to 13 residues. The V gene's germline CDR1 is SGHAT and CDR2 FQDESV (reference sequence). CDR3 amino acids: CASTSTVGTEAFF. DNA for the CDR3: TGTGCCAGCACCTCTACGGTCGGCACTGAAGCTTTCTTT.

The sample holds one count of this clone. CDR3 bases: TGTGCCAGCAGTTTAGGGCAGGGGGGCCCCGAGCAGTACTTC. It codes for CASSLGQGGPEQYF. The chain links TRBV27 to TRBJ2-7; tentative D call: TRBD1 (7 bases). There are 14 residues in the CDR3. Germline lookup yields CDR1 MNHEY and CDR2 SMNVEV (reference sequence). The V gene lost 2 bases and the J gene lost 6 bases, with 14 bases spanning the gap.

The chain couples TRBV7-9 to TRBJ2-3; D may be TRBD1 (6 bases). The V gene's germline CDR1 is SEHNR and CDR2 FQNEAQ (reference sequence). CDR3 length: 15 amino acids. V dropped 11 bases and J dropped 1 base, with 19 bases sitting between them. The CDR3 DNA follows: TGTGCCGTTTCCAGAAACAGGGTTGGCACAGATACGCAGTATTTT. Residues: CAVSRNRVGTDTQYF. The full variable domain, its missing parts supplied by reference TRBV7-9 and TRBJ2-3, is DTGVSQNPRHKITKRGQNVTFRCDPISEHNRLYWYRQTLGQGPEFLTYFQNEAQLEKSRLLSDRFSAERPKGSFSTLEIQRTEQGDSAMYLCAVSRNRVGTDTQYFGPGTRLTVL.

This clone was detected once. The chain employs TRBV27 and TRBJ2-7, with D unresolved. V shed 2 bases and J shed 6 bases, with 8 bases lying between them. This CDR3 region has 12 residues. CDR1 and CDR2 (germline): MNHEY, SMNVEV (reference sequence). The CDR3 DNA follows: TGTGCCAGCAGTTTACCTCTAGGCGAGCAGTACTTC. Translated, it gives CASSLPLGEQYF.

CDR3 DNA: TGTGCCAGTAGCCTGGGGGGGGGAACTGAAGCTTTCTTT. Translating gives CASSLGGGTEAFF. The chain carries TRBV19 and TRBJ1-1; the D gene is possibly TRBD1 (5 bases). Germline V gives CDR1 LNHDA, CDR2 SQIVND (reference sequence). Trimming stripped 6 bases from V and 5 bases from J, with 13 bases between. The CDR3 covers 13 residues.

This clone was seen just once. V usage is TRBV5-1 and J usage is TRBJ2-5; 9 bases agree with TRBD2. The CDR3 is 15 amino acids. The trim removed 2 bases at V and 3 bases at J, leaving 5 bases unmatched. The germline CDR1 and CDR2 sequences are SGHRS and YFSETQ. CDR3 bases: TGCGCCAGCAGCTTAAGCGGGGGGCTAGAAGAGACCCAGTACTTC. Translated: CASSLSGGLEETQYF.

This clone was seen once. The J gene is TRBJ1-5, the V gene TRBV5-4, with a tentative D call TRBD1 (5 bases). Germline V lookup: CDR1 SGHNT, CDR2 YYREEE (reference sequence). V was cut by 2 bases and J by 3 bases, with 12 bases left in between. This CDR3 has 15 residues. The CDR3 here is CASSLNRTFNQPQHF. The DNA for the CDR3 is TGTGCCAGCAGCTTAAACAGGACCTTCAATCAGCCCCAGCATTTT.

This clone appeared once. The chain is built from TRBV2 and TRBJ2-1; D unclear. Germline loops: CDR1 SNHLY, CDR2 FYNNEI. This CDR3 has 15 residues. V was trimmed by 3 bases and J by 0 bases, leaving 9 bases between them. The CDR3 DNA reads TGTGCCAGCAGTGATCGCGAACCCTCCTACAATGAGCAGTTCTTC. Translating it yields CASSDREPSYNEQFF.

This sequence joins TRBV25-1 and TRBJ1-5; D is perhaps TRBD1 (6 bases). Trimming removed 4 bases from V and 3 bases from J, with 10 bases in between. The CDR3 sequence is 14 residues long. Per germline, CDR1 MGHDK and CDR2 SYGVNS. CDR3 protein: CASSVGGANQPQHF. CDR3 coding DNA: TGTGCCAGCAGTGTAGGGGGGGCCAATCAGCCCCAGCATTTT.

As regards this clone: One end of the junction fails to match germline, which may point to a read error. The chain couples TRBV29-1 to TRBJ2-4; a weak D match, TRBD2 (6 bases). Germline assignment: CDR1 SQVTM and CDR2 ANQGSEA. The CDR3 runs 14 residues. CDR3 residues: CSVTGALAKNSQYF. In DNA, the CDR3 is TGCAGCGTTACGGGAGCCCTAGCCAAAAACAGTCAGTACTTC.

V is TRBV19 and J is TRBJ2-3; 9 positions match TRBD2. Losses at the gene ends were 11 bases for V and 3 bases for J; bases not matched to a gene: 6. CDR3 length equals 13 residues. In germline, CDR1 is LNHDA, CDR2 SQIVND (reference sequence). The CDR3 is CASNSGGTDTQYF. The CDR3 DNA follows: TGTGCCTCCAACAGCGGGGGGACAGATACGCAGTATTTT.

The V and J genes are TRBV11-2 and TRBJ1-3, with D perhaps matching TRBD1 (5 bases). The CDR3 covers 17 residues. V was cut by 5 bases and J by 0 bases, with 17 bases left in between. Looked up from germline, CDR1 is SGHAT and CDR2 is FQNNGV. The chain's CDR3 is CASSPRGGGRSGNTIYF. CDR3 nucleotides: TGTGCCAGCAGCCCCCGGGGCGGGGGACGCTCTGGAAACACCATATATTTT. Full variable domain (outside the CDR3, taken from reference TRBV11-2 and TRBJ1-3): EAGVAQSPRYKIIEKRQSVAFWCNPISGHATLYWYQQILGQGPKLLIQFQNNGVVDDSQLPKDRFSAERLKGVDSTLKIQPAKLEDSAVYLCASSPRGGGRSGNTIYFGEGSWLTVV.